The present TCR beta chain was sequenced within a study of CD8 T cells in Susac syndrome. On the study more broadly: Patients with Susac syndrome were therapy-naive, taking corticosteroids, with some also receiving intravenous immunoglobulin, or taking intravenous immunoglobulin alone at the time their blood was drawn. Study-wide results and limits: CD4+ repertoires of Susac syndrome patients lacked detectable clonal expansion.

After removal of 7 bases from V and 4 bases from J, the junction contained 12 bases not matched to a gene. This CDR3 is built from 15 residues. Germline assignment: CDR1 SGHTA and CDR2 FQGTGA. Notes on this clonotype: The antigen remains unidentified.

FACS was used to enrich TEMRA cells, whereas the CD8+ and CD4+ T cells were obtained by negative isolation. With random hexamers, roughly 0.45 to 1 ug RNA was reverse transcribed. An immunoSEQ multiplex PCR generated amplified TCR beta CDR3 products spanning 54 Vbeta and 13 Jbeta. TCRdb recomputed calls from the immunoSEQ multiplex PCR reads with MiXCR, one row per CDR3 protein. Of 200,000 to 300,000 distinct CDR3 sequences in the sample, 90% to 97% were seen once. Specimen: CD4+ T cells from PBMCs. The TCR originated in a human donor with Susac syndrome. V and J are TRBV7-3 and TRBJ2-5; 7 bases fit TRBD2. The CDR3 protein is CASKSGTTPGETQYF. DNA for the CDR3: TGTGCCAGCAAGTCCGGGACTACCCCCGGAGAGACCCAGTACTTC.